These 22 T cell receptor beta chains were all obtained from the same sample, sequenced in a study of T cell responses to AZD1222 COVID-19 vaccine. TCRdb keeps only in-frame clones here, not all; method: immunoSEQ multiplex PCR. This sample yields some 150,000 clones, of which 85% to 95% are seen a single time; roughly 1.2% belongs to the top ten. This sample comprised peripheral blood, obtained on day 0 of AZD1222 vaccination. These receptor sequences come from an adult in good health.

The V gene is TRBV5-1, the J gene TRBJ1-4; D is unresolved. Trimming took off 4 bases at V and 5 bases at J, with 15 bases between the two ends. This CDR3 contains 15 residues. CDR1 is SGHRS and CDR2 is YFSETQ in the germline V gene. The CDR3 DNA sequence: TGCGCCAGCAGCACCGAGGGAGGGAAGAATGAAAAACTGTTTTTT. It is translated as CASSTEGGKNEKLFF. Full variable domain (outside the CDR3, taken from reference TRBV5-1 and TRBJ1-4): KAGVTQTPRYLIKTRGQQVTLSCSPISGHRSVSWYQQTPGQGLQFLFEYFSETQRNKGNFPGRFSGRQFSNSRSEMNVSTLELGDSALYLCASSTEGGKNEKLFFGSGTQLSVL.

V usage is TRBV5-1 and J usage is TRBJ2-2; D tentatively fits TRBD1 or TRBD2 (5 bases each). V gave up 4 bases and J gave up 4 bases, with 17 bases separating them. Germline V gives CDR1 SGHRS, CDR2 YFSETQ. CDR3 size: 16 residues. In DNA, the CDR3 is TGCGCCAGCAGCAGCGACAGCGGACGTAGCACCGGGGAGCTGTTTTTT. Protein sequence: CASSSDSGRSTGELFF.

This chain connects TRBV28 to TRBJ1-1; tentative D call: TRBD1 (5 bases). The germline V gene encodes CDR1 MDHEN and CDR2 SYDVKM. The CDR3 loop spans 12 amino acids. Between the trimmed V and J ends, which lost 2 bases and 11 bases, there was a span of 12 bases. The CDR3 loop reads CASSLEGFGAFF. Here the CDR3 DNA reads TGTGCCAGCAGTTTAGAGGGGTTTGGTGCTTTCTTT.

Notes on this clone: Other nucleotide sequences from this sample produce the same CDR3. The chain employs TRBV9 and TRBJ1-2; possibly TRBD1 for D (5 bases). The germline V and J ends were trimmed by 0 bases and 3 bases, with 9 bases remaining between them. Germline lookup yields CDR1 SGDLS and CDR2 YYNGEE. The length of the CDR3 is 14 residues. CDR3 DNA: TGTGCCAGCAGCGTAGGGGGCGGGGACTATGGCTACACCTTC. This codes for CASSVGGGDYGYTF.

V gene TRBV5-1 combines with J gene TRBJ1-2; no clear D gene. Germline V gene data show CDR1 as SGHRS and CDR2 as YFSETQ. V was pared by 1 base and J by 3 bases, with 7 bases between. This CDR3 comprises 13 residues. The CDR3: CASSLIGDYGYTF. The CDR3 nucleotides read TGCGCCAGCAGCTTGATCGGGGACTATGGCTACACCTTC.

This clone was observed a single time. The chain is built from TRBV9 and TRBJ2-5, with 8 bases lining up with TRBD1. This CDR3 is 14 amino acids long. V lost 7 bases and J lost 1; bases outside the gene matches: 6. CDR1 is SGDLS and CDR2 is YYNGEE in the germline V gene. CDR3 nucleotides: TGTGCCAGCTCAAAGACAGGGGCCCAAGAGACCCAGTACTTC. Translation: CASSKTGAQETQYF.

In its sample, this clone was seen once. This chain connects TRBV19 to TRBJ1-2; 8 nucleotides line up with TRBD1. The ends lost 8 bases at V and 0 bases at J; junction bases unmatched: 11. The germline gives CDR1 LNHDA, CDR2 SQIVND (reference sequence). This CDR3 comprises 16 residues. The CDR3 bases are TGTGCCAGTCAGGGGACAGGTGAACTGCCTAACTATGGCTACACCTTC. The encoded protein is CASQGTGELPNYGYTF.

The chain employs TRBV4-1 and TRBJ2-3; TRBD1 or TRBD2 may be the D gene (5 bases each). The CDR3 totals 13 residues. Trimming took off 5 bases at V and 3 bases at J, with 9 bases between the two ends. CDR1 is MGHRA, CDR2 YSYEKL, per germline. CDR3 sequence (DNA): TGCGCCAGCAGCTCGTGGGGGACAGATACGCAGTATTTT. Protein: CASSSWGTDTQYF.

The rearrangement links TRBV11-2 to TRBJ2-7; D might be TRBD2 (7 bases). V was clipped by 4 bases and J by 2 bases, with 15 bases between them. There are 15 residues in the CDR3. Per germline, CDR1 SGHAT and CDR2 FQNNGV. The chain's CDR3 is CASSYPGRGTYEQYV. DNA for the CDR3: TGTGCCAGCAGCTACCCGGGGAGGGGGACCTACGAGCAGTACGTC.

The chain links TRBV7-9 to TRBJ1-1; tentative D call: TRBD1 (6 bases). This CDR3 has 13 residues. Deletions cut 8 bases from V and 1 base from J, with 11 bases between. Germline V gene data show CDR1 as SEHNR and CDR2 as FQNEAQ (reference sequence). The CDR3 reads CASGGQRNTEAFF. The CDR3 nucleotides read TGTGCCAGCGGAGGACAGCGGAACACTGAAGCTTTCTTT.

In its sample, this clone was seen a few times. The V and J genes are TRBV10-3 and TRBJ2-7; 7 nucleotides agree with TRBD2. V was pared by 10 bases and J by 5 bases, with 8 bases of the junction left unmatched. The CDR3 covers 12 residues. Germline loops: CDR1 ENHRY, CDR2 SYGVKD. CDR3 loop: CATRGEGDEQYV. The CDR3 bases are TGTGCCACCCGGGGGGAGGGCGACGAGCAGTACGTC.

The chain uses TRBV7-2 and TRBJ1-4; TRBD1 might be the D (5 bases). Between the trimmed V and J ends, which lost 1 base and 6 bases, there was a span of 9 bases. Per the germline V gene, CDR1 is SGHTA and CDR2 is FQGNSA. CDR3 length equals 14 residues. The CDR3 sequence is CASSLGGADEKLFF. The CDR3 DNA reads TGTGCCAGCAGCTTAGGGGGCGCGGATGAAAAACTGTTTTTT.

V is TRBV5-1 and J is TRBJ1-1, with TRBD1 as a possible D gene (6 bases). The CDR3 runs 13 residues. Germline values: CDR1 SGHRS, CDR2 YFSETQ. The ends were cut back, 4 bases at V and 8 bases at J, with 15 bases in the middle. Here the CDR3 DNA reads TGCGCCAGCAGCGAAGCACCGGGACAAGAAGCTTTCTTT. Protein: CASSEAPGQEAFF.

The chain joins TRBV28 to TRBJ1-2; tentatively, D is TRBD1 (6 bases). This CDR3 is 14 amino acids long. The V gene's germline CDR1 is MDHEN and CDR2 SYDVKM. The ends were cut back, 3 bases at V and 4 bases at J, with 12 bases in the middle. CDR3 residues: CASSLDSAVYGYTF. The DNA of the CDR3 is TGTGCCAGCAGTTTGGACAGTGCCGTCTATGGCTACACCTTC.

In DNA, the CDR3 is TGTGCCAGCAGTGAGGGGGAGAACGGGCCCCAAGAGACCCAGTACTTC. Amino acids: CASSEGENGPQETQYF. The rearrangement links TRBV25-1 to TRBJ2-5, with D perhaps TRBD1 or TRBD2 (5 bases each). CDR3 length: 16 residues. Germline loops: CDR1 MGHDK, CDR2 SYGVNS. Trimming cost V 3 bases and J 1 base, with 15 bases left between them.

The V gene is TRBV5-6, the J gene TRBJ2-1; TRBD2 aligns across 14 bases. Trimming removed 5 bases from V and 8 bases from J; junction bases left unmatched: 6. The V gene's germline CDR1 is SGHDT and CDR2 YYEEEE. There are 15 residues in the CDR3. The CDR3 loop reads CASRRTSGGPYEQFF. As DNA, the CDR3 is TGTGCCAGCAGACGGACTAGCGGGGGGCCTTATGAGCAGTTCTTC.

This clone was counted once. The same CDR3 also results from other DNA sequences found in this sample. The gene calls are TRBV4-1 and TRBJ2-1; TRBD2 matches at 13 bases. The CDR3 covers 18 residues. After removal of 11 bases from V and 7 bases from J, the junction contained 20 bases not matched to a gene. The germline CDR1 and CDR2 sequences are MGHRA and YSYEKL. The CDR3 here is CASSRPLAGGLGFNEQFF. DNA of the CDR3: TGCGCCTCCAGCCGACCACTAGCGGGGGGGCTCGGTTTTAATGAGCAGTTCTTC.

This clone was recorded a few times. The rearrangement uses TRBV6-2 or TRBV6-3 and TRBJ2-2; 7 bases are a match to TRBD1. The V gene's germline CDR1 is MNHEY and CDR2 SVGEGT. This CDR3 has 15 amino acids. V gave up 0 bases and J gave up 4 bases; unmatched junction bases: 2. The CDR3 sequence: CASSYSGTATGELFF. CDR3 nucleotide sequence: TGTGCCAGCAGTTACTCCGGGACAGCCACCGGGGAGCTGTTTTTT.

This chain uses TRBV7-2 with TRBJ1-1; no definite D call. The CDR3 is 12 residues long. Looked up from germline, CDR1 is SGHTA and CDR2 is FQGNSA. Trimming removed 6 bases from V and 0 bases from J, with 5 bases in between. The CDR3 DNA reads TGTGCCAGCAGAAAGATGAACACTGAAGCTTTCTTT. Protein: CASRKMNTEAFF.

CDR3 DNA: TGTGCCAGCAGCCAAGATCGAGGAGCTAATCAGCCCCAGCATTTT. Amino acid sequence: CASSQDRGANQPQHF. The V gene is TRBV3-1 (or the pseudogene TRBV3-2), the J gene TRBJ1-5; no definite D call. Germline lookup yields CDR1 LGHDT and CDR2 YNNKEL (reference sequence). The CDR3 contains 15 residues. Trimming removed 0 bases from V and 4 bases from J, with 10 bases in between.

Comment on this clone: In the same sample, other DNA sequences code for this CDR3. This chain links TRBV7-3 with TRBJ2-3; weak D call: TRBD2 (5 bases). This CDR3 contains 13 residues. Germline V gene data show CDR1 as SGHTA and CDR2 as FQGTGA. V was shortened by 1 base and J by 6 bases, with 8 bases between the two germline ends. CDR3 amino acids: CASSLSPGDTQYF. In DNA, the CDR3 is TGTGCCAGCAGCTTAAGTCCGGGGGATACGCAGTATTTT.

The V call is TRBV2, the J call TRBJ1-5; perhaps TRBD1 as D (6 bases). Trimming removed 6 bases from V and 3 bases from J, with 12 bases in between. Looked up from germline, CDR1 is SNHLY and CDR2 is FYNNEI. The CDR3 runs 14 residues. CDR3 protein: CASRATGYNQPQHF. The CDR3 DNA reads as TGTGCCAGCAGGGCGACAGGCTACAATCAGCCCCAGCATTTT. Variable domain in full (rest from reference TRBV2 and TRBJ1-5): EPEVTQTPSHQVTQMGQEVILRCVPISNHLYFYWYRQILGQKVEFLVSFYNNEISEKSEIFDDQFSVERPDGSNFTLKIRSTKLEDSAMYFCASRATGYNQPQHFGDGTRLSIL.